The 8 T cell receptor beta chains below were found in one sample sequenced in a study of T-cell reconstitution after alpha-beta-depleted transplantation in children. Preparation of the TCRbeta library used unique molecular identifiers. TCRdb re-analysed the PCR reads in MiXCR, keeping a single row per CDR3 protein. The repertoire holds 540,000 or so distinct CDR3 sequences, with around 23% as singletons. This specimen consisted of PBMCs, mostly from graft donor cells, obtained 360 days after TCRalphabeta/CD19-depleted stem cell transplant. The receptors here all came from a boy under three years old who had a stem cell transplant for acute myeloid leukemia, so the T cells may come from the graft donor.

This clonotype was picked up many times. The gene calls are TRBV12-3 or TRBV12-4 and TRBJ2-2; D is unclear. Trimming stripped 2 bases from V and 4 bases from J, with 5 bases between. This CDR3 comprises 13 residues. The DNA for the CDR3 is TGTGCCAGCAGTTTAACCCTCACCGGGGAGCTGTTTTTT. Translated: CASSLTLTGELFF.

This clonotype appeared many times. The chain combines TRBV20-1 with TRBJ2-7, with D possibly being TRBD1 or TRBD2 (5 bases each). V was shortened by 3 bases and J by 1 base, with 7 bases between the two germline ends. This CDR3 spans 12 amino acids. Looked up from germline, CDR1 is DFQATT and CDR2 is SNEGSKA (reference sequence). The CDR3 reads CSARGDSYEQYF. The DNA of the CDR3 is TGCAGTGCTAGGGGGGATTCCTACGAGCAGTACTTC.

The genes are TRBV6-5 and TRBJ2-1, with D possibly being TRBD1 or TRBD2 (6 bases each). V shed 4 bases and J shed 0 bases, with 16 bases lying between them. From germline, CDR1 is MNHEY and CDR2 SVGAGI. This CDR3 is 17 amino acids long. This CDR3 reads CASSSRGQGSSYNEQFF. The DNA of the CDR3 is TGTGCCAGCAGTTCTCGGGGGCAGGGGAGCTCCTACAATGAGCAGTTCTTC.

This chain joins TRBV10-2 and TRBJ2-7, with D tentatively TRBD1 (7 bases). This CDR3 is built from 13 residues. The ends were cut back, 6 bases at V and 1 base at J, with 10 bases in the middle. Germline V gene data show CDR1 as WSHSY and CDR2 as SAAADI. The CDR3 loop is CASRRDSSYEQYF. CDR3 sequence (DNA): TGCGCCAGCAGGCGGGACAGTTCCTACGAGCAGTACTTC.

This clonotype was observed a few times. The V call is TRBV5-1, the J call TRBJ2-5; the match to TRBD1 covers 7 bases. Germline trimming cut 3 bases from V and 0 bases from J; bases unmatched to any gene: 5. Germline lookup yields CDR1 SGHRS and CDR2 YFSETQ. This CDR3 comprises 15 residues. The CDR3 is CASSWDSYYQETQYF. The CDR3 DNA is TGCGCCAGCAGCTGGGACAGTTACTACCAAGAGACCCAGTACTTC. The full variable domain, in which reference TRBV5-1 and TRBJ2-5 provide the parts outside the CDR3, is KAGVTQTPRYLIKTRGQQVTLSCSPISGHRSVSWYQQTPGQGLQFLFEYFSETQRNKGNFPGRFSGRQFSNSRSEMNVSTLELGDSALYLCASSWDSYYQETQYFGPGTRLLVL.

This clonotype was seen many times. The rearrangement joins TRBV25-1 to TRBJ2-7, with a possible D match to TRBD1 (6 bases). V lost 4 bases to trimming and J lost 5 bases, with 9 bases between them. Germline V gene lookup returns CDR1 MGHDK and CDR2 SYGVNS. The CDR3 is 12 amino acids. For the CDR3, the DNA is TGTGCCAGCAGTGTAACAGGGAACGAGCAGTACTTC. Amino acid sequence: CASSVTGNEQYF.

A few counts support this clonotype. This sequence joins TRBV29-1 and TRBJ2-4, with D perhaps matching TRBD2 (7 bases). The V end lost 1 base, the J end lost 3 bases, and 19 bases lay between the germline ends. The CDR3 has 17 amino acids. In germline, CDR1 is SQVTM, CDR2 ANQGSEA. The CDR3 DNA reads as TGCAGCGTTGAAGGGTCGGGGGGCAACTGGGTCAAAAACATTCAGTACTTC. Its protein product is CSVEGSGGNWVKNIQYF.

This clonotype was counted between two and nine times. The V gene is TRBV12-3 or TRBV12-4, the J gene TRBJ2-2; D is uncertain. The length of the CDR3 is 14 residues. Trimming pared 3 bases from V and 6 bases from J, leaving 11 bases between. CDR3 nucleotides: TGTGCCAGCAGTTTTAGCTTAAGGGCCGGGGAGCTGTTTTTT. Protein: CASSFSLRAGELFF.